This T cell receptor beta chain was recorded in a study of vaccination and CD4 T cells after COVID-19. Regarding the study as a whole: SARS-CoV-2-reactive clonotypes showed a nonsignificant median rise from about 20 to 38.

The Oncomine TCR Beta short-read assay was applied to DNA of cultured CD4+ T cells. A single record per CDR3 protein comes from TCRdb applying MiXCR to the PCR reads. The repertoire has fewer than 30,000 distinct CDR3 sequences, about 60% of them found once; the top ten carry less than 20%. The CDR3 is 16 amino acids. Trimming removed 7 bases at V and 0 bases at J, with 13 bases between. Per the germline V gene, CDR1 is SNHLY and CDR2 is FYNNEI. A note on this clonotype: Its specificity is unknown.

Treatment denoted: roughly 10-day PBMC culture with coronavirus spike peptide pools or control peptides (ViraFEST assay). Antigen-specific T cells were expanded with peptide pools by ViraFEST, and TCRs were then sequenced. The sequence derives from a human donor who received a COVID-19 vaccine. Material: CD4+ T cells from blood, cultured in vitro, obtained after SARS-CoV-2 vaccination. The rearrangement uses TRBV2 and TRBJ1-6; D possibly corresponds to TRBD1 (6 bases). The CDR3, as DNA: TGTGCCAGCAAGCCGGGACATAGCTCCTATAATTCACCCCTCCACTTT. Its protein product is CASKPGHSSYNSPLHF.